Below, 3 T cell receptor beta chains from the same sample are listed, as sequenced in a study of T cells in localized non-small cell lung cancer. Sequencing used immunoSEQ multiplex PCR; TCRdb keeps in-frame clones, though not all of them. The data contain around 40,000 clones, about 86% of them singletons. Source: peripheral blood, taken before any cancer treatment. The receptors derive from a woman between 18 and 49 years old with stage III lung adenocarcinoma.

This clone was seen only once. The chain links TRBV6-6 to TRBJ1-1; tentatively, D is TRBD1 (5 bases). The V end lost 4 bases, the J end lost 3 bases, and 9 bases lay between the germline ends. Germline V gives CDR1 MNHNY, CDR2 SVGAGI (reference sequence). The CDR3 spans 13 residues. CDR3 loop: CASSFRDDTEAFF. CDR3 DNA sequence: TGTGCCAGCAGTTTCAGGGATGACACTGAAGCTTTCTTT.

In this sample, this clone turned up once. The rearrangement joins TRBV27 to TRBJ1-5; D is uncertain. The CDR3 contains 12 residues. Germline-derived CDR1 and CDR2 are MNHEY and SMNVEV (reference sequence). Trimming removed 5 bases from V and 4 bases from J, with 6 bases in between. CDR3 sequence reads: CASSTQNQPQHF. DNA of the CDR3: TGTGCCAGCAGTACGCAAAATCAGCCCCAGCATTTT.

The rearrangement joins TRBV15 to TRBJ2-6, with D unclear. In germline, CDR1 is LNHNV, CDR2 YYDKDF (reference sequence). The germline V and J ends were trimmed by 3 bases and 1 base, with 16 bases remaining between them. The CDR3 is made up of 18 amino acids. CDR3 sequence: CATSSLLLSESGANVLTF. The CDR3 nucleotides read TGTGCCACCAGCAGCCTTCTCCTTTCTGAGTCTGGGGCCAACGTCCTGACTTTC.